Presented here are 10 T cell receptor beta chains from one specimen sequenced in a study of Ad26.COV2.S vaccination and SARS-CoV-2 variants. This table comes from immunoSEQ multiplex PCR, and its TCRdb copy is limited to in-frame clones, with some not included. The data contain a few hundred thousand clones, around 88% of them singletons. Treatment meaning: roughly 20 received Ad26.COV2.S at low or high dose, single or two shots; about 5 received placebo; per-sample allocation not given. The samples date from day 63 after the first vaccine or placebo injection. The specimen was peripheral blood, collected in a trial of Ad26.COV2.S vaccine versus placebo. These receptors were collected from a person between 18 and 60 years old who received the Ad26.COV2.S COVID-19 vaccine or a placebo.

The chain has TRBV5-1 and TRBJ2-3, with TRBD1 identical over 9 bases. From germline, CDR1 is SGHRS and CDR2 YFSETQ. The CDR3 spans 15 residues. Trimming cost V 3 bases and J 5 bases; bases outside gene matches: 7. The CDR3 sequence is CASSYGTGRVDTQYF. The DNA for the CDR3 is TGCGCCAGCAGCTACGGGACAGGGAGGGTAGATACGCAGTATTTT. Using reference TRBV5-1 and TRBJ2-3 for the parts outside the CDR3, the full variable domain is KAGVTQTPRYLIKTRGQQVTLSCSPISGHRSVSWYQQTPGQGLQFLFEYFSETQRNKGNFPGRFSGRQFSNSRSEMNVSTLELGDSALYLCASSYGTGRVDTQYFGPGTRLTVL.

J is TRBJ2-1 and V is TRBV27; TRBD1 matches 8 bases. This CDR3 has 13 amino acids. Unmatched junction bases numbered 2, after V lost 2 bases and J lost 8 bases. Germline CDR1 MNHEY, CDR2 SMNVEV (reference sequence). The CDR3 sequence is CASSLQGADEQFF. CDR3 sequence (DNA): TGTGCCAGCAGTTTACAGGGGGCCGATGAGCAGTTCTTC.

The chain combines TRBV14 with TRBJ2-7; the D gene is possibly TRBD1 (5 bases). There are 16 residues in the CDR3. Trimming took 4 bases from V and 0 from J, leaving 16 bases between them. CDR1 is SGHDN, CDR2 FVKESK, per germline. The CDR3 coding sequence is TGTGCCAGCAGCCCTCTTTGGCAGGGTGCCTCCTACGAGCAGTACTTC. As protein: CASSPLWQGASYEQYF.

The CDR3 spells CASSSSPYSYNEQFF. The CDR3 bases are TGTGCCAGCAGCTCCAGCCCCTACTCCTACAATGAGCAGTTCTTC. V gene TRBV9 combines with J gene TRBJ2-1; D not certain. With 4 bases removed from V and 0 bases from J, the gap between germline ends came to 11 bases. Germline values: CDR1 SGDLS, CDR2 YYNGEE. This CDR3 region has 15 residues.

This chain links TRBV7-9 with TRBJ2-1, with D uncertain. The CDR3 loop spans 13 amino acids. V was trimmed by 3 bases and J by 5 bases, leaving 8 bases between them. Germline V gene data show CDR1 as SEHNR and CDR2 as FQNEAQ (reference sequence). CDR3 in amino acids: CASSLPINNEQFF. The CDR3 bases are TGTGCCAGCAGCTTGCCCATTAACAATGAGCAGTTCTTC. The full variable domain, completed using reference TRBV7-9 and TRBJ2-1, is DTGVSQNPRHKITKRGQNVTFRCDPISEHNRLYWYRQTLGQGPEFLTYFQNEAQLEKSRLLSDRFSAERPKGSFSTLEIQRTEQGDSAMYLCASSLPINNEQFFGPGTRLTVL.

V usage is TRBV20-1 and J usage is TRBJ2-2; D unresolved. CDR3 length equals 11 residues. The germline V gene has CDR1 DFQATT and CDR2 SNEGSKA (reference sequence). With 3 bases removed from V and 11 bases from J, the gap between germline ends came to 10 bases. The CDR3 DNA sequence: TGCAGTGCTAGCCGCCAGTACGAGCTGTTTTTT. Residues: CSASRQYELFF.

The chain combines TRBV5-1 with TRBJ2-1, with D unresolved. V lost 0 bases to trimming and J lost 7 bases, with 11 bases between them. The CDR3 contains 14 residues. Germline V gene sequence: CDR1 SGHRS, CDR2 YFSETQ. The CDR3 protein is CASSLAQTVNEQFF. In DNA form, the CDR3 reads TGCGCCAGCAGCTTGGCCCAGACTGTTAATGAGCAGTTCTTC.

The chain is built from TRBV6-2 or TRBV6-3 and TRBJ2-7; 9 positions agree with TRBD2. Per the germline V gene, CDR1 is MNHEY and CDR2 is SVGEGT. Trimming at V came to 0 bases and at J to 0 bases, leaving 6 bases not matched to a gene. The CDR3 loop spans 17 amino acids. The CDR3 reads CASSYSKGSGSSYEQYV. For the CDR3, the DNA is TGTGCCAGCAGTTACTCGAAGGGTAGCGGGAGCTCCTACGAGCAGTACGTC.

This clone was detected a few times. This CDR3 is also generated by other DNA sequences in the sample. CDR3 DNA: TGTGCCAGCAGTGAAATTGGCAATCAGCCCCAGCATTTT. This translates into CASSEIGNQPQHF. The rearrangement links TRBV2 to TRBJ1-5; D gene unclear. V shed 2 bases and J shed 2 bases, with 4 bases lying between them. The CDR3 loop spans 13 amino acids. Germline CDR1 reads SNHLY; CDR2 reads FYNNEI.

This rearrangement joins TRBV6-4 to TRBJ2-7; tentatively, D is TRBD2 (5 bases). The germline V gene has CDR1 MRHNA and CDR2 SNTAGT. Trimming shortened V by 11 bases and J by 8 bases, and 22 bases separated the two germline ends. The CDR3 length is 13 residues. The CDR3 sequence is CAGWWTHRPKQYV. The CDR3 bases are TGTGCCGGCTGGTGGACTCACCGGCCGAAGCAGTACGTC.